This entry lists 18 T cell receptor beta chains sequenced from one sample in a study of low-dose radiotherapy and immunotherapy resistance in tumors. Both TCRalpha and TCRbeta chains were reverse transcribed with V-gene-specific primers. TCR amplification ran approximately 22 PCR cycles using constant-region and V-primer adapter primers. One entry per CDR3 protein results from TCRdb running MiXCR on the reads. The profile shows tens of thousands of distinct CDR3 sequences, roughly a quarter of them singletons. As to time point: before trial treatment. This sample comprised PBMCs, obtained before treatment. The receptor set was obtained from a male donor with prostate cancer.

This clonotype was recorded at least ten times. The chain has TRBV5-4 and TRBJ1-1; no definite D call. This CDR3 is 14 amino acids long. Trimming left V 4 bases short and J 0 bases short, with 10 bases between. From germline, CDR1 is SGHNT and CDR2 YYREEE (reference sequence). The CDR3: CASSPDILNTEAFF. The DNA of the CDR3 is TGTGCCAGCAGCCCGGATATATTGAACACTGAAGCTTTCTTT.

This clonotype was seen ten or more times. V usage is TRBV6-5 and J usage is TRBJ1-6; D may be TRBD1 (5 bases). The CDR3 is 13 amino acids. Trimming removed 0 bases from V and 14 bases from J, with 11 bases in between. Looked up from germline, CDR1 is MNHEY and CDR2 is SVGAGI. The CDR3 spells CASSYSGVETLHF. The CDR3 nucleotides read TGTGCCAGCAGTTACTCGGGGGTAGAGACCCTCCACTTT.

The chain is built from TRBV3-1 and TRBJ1-1; 7 nucleotides agree with TRBD1. Germline lookup yields CDR1 LGHDT and CDR2 YNNKEL (reference sequence). The CDR3 runs 15 residues. Unmatched junction bases numbered 3, after V lost 1 base and J lost 1 base. The CDR3 is CASSQAGQKNTEAFF. CDR3 coding DNA: TGTGCCAGCAGCCAAGCGGGACAGAAGAACACTGAAGCTTTCTTT.

This clonotype was seen ten or more times. This chain joins TRBV7-9 and TRBJ1-1; D is undetermined. V was trimmed by 5 bases and J by 3 bases, leaving 10 bases between them. Germline loops: CDR1 SEHNR, CDR2 FQNEAQ (reference sequence). CDR3 length: 13 residues. The CDR3 bases are TGTGCCAGCAGCGTGTCGGCTTACACTGAAGCTTTCTTT. The encoded protein is CASSVSAYTEAFF. The whole variable domain, filled in from reference TRBV7-9 and TRBJ1-1, reads DTGVSQNPRHKITKRGQNVTFRCDPISEHNRLYWYRQTLGQGPEFLTYFQNEAQLEKSRLLSDRFSAERPKGSFSTLEIQRTEQGDSAMYLCASSVSAYTEAFFGQGTRLTVV.

This clonotype was observed a handful of times. The V gene is TRBV28, the J gene TRBJ2-1, with TRBD1 matching over 8 bases. Trimming cost V 4 bases and J 6 bases; bases outside gene matches: 11. The CDR3 has 16 residues. CDR1 MDHEN and CDR2 SYDVKM come from the germline V gene. The CDR3 coding sequence is TGTGCCAGCAGTTCCGACCTCCAGGGGGCAGGCAATGAGCAGTTCTTC. It specifies CASSSDLQGAGNEQFF.

This rearrangement joins TRBV7-2 to TRBJ1-2; 7 bases line up with TRBD1. Trimming at V came to 5 bases and at J to 5 bases, leaving 8 bases not matched to a gene. This CDR3 contains 14 residues. Germline V gene lookup returns CDR1 SGHTA and CDR2 FQGNSA. The CDR3 sequence: CASSGGTAFYGYTF. CDR3 nucleotide sequence: TGTGCCAGCAGCGGGGGGACAGCCTTTTATGGCTACACCTTC.

This clonotype showed up many times. V and J are TRBV19 and TRBJ1-1; 7 positions match TRBD1. The CDR3 runs 15 residues. Germline trimming cut 6 bases from V and 1 base from J; bases unmatched to any gene: 8. Germline CDR1 LNHDA, CDR2 SQIVND (reference sequence). The DNA for the CDR3 is TGTGCCAGTAGCAACTTGGGACAGAAGAACACTGAAGCTTTCTTT. It translates to CASSNLGQKNTEAFF.

The rearrangement uses TRBV14 and TRBJ1-2; 9 bases line up with TRBD1. Trimming took 4 bases from V and 6 from J; bases not matched to a gene: 6. The CDR3 is 14 amino acids. Germline lookup yields CDR1 SGHDN and CDR2 FVKESK. The DNA of the CDR3 is TGTGCCAGCAGCCCCGGACAGGGGAATCATGGCTACACCTTC. Translated: CASSPGQGNHGYTF. Full variable domain (outside the CDR3, taken from reference TRBV14 and TRBJ1-2): EAGVTQFPSHSVIEKGQTVTLRCDPISGHDNLYWYRRVMGKEIKFLLHFVKESKQDESGMPNNRFLAERTGGTYSTLKVQPAELEDSGVYFCASSPGQGNHGYTFGSGTRLTVV.

There are many counts of this clonotype. V gene TRBV19 combines with J gene TRBJ2-4; TRBD1 might be the D (6 bases). The CDR3 is 15 residues long. Trimming took off 7 bases at V and 2 bases at J, with 15 bases between the two ends. Germline V gene data show CDR1 as LNHDA and CDR2 as SQIVND (reference sequence). CDR3 in DNA: TGTGCCAGTAACCCTCCAGGGGTCTCCAAAAACATTCAGTACTTC. It is translated as CASNPPGVSKNIQYF. The variable domain in full, with the rest retrieved from reference TRBV19 and TRBJ2-4, is DGGITQSPKYLFRKEGQNVTLSCEQNLNHDAMYWYRQDPGQGLRLIYYSQIVNDFQKGDIAEGYSVSREKKESFPLTVTSAQKNPTAFYLCASNPPGVSKNIQYFGAGTRLSVL.

This sequence joins TRBV7-9 and TRBJ2-3, with D perhaps TRBD1 (6 bases). Per germline, CDR1 SEHNR and CDR2 FQNEAQ (reference sequence). V dropped 4 bases and J dropped 5 bases, with 13 bases sitting between them. The CDR3 totals 14 residues. The CDR3 here is CASSSSEGGDTQYF. The CDR3 DNA follows: TGTGCCAGCAGCTCCTCCGAAGGGGGAGATACGCAGTATTTT.

There are many counts of this clonotype. The chain uses TRBV28 and TRBJ2-2; 8 nucleotides align to TRBD2. V shed 3 bases, J shed 4 bases, and the junction held 16 bases outside the gene matches. The CDR3 has 19 residues. The germline V gene has CDR1 MDHEN and CDR2 SYDVKM. The CDR3 protein is CASSFPTYNGRVRTGELFF. In nucleotides, the CDR3 is TGTGCCAGCAGTTTCCCCACCTATAACGGGAGGGTCCGCACCGGGGAGCTGTTTTTT.

By share, this clonotype counts as medium-sized (0.01 to 0.1%). The V and J genes are TRBV5-4 and TRBJ2-7, with D possibly TRBD2 on 5 matching bases. V gave up 0 bases and J gave up 3 bases, with 10 bases separating them. Germline-derived CDR1 and CDR2 are SGHNT and YYREEE (reference sequence). The CDR3 runs 14 residues. The CDR3 coding sequence is TGTGCCAGCAGCTTGGTCCCCGGGAACTACGAGCAGTACTTC. Encoded protein: CASSLVPGNYEQYF.

This clonotype came up once. A read error is likely here: a far larger clone is one base away. The chain joins TRBV5-1 to TRBJ2-7; D gene uncertain. This CDR3 is built from 14 residues. V was shortened by 0 bases and J by 7 bases, with 14 bases between the two germline ends. Germline CDR1 reads SGHRS; CDR2 reads YFSETQ. CDR3 DNA sequence: TGCGCCAGCAGCTTGGGTTACGCCGGCAATGAGCAGTACTTC. It translates to CASSLGYAGNEQYF.

This clonotype occurred many times. The chain uses TRBV5-1 and TRBJ2-3; 7 bases agree with TRBD2. This CDR3 has 17 amino acids. V lost 0 bases, J lost 3 bases, and 10 bases stayed unmatched. Germline CDR1 and CDR2: SGHRS and YFSETQ. The CDR3 here is CASSLDGLVRRTDTQYF. DNA of the CDR3: TGCGCCAGCAGCTTGGACGGACTAGTGAGAAGAACAGATACGCAGTATTTT.

This clonotype has at least ten counts. This chain links TRBV28 with TRBJ2-3; maybe TRBD1 (6 bases). The CDR3 is made up of 17 amino acids. Germline values: CDR1 MDHEN, CDR2 SYDVKM. Deletions cut 0 bases from V and 4 bases from J, with 17 bases between. DNA for the CDR3: TGTGCCAGCAGTTTATGGGGACGAGGGGGTGGTGCAGATACGCAGTATTTT. Its translation is CASSLWGRGGGADTQYF.

This sequence joins TRBV20-1 and TRBJ2-1; TRBD2 aligns across 7 bases. The length of the CDR3 is 14 residues. Germline CDR1 reads DFQATT; CDR2 reads SNEGSKA (reference sequence). V was pared by 0 bases and J by 4 bases, with 3 bases of the junction left unmatched. The CDR3 DNA is TGCAGTGCTAGAGAGGTTAGCGGGTACAATGAGCAGTTCTTC. It yields the protein CSAREVSGYNEQFF.

This clonotype was detected ten times or more. This chain links TRBV3-1 with TRBJ1-2; D is ambiguous. Germline lookup yields CDR1 LGHDT and CDR2 YNNKEL (reference sequence). This CDR3 region has 13 residues. The V gene lost 2 bases and the J gene lost 2 bases, with 6 bases spanning the gap. CDR3 protein: CASSQSINYGYTF. In DNA form, the CDR3 reads TGTGCCAGCAGCCAAAGTATCAACTATGGCTACACCTTC.

CDR3 loop: CASSYSPTSGPYNEQFF. The CDR3 DNA sequence: TGTGCCAGCAGTTACTCGCCAACTAGCGGTCCCTACAATGAGCAGTTCTTC. This chain uses TRBV6-5 with TRBJ2-1, with TRBD2 matching over 8 bases. The V gene end was trimmed by 0 bases and the J gene end by 2 bases; junction bases not matched to a gene: 6. The CDR3 runs to 17 residues. From germline, CDR1 is MNHEY and CDR2 SVGAGI.